This T cell receptor (beta chain) comes out of a study of T cell changes during pregnancy in multiple sclerosis. Here immunoSEQ multiplex PCR was the method, and the copy in TCRdb shows in-frame clones only, minus some. Here the sample spans 55,000 to 70,000 clones, 80% to 90% being singletons. This CDR3 comprises 13 residues. Germline CDR1 and CDR2: MNHEY and SMNVEV (reference sequence). V shed 3 bases, J shed 6 bases, and the junction held 3 bases outside the gene matches. This chain connects TRBV27 to TRBJ2-7, with 9 positions matching TRBD1. This material consisted of peripheral blood, taken in the first trimester of pregnancy. The origin of this receptor is a female donor with multiple sclerosis, enrolled in a pregnancy study. CDR3: CASSFGQGTEQYF. Here the CDR3 DNA reads TGTGCCAGCAGTTTCGGACAGGGGACCGAGCAGTACTTC.